The 29 T cell receptor beta chains in this list originate from one sample, sequenced in a study of blood T cell repertoires in COVID-19 (dated by TCRdb to 2019 to 2021). Library creation used the immunoSEQ multiplex PCR assay. As stored in TCRdb, this immuneACCESS dataset retains in-frame rearrangements with V and J assigned. A fraction of the clones does not appear; measured against another copy, unresolved V genes explain less than half of the discrepancy, and the remainder lacks a known reason. The sample records over 250,000 clones, 85% to 90% of which are singletons. The top ten constitute around 0.98% of the sample. The sample consisted of peripheral blood. These receptors were taken from a woman aged 40 to 50 who had recovered from COVID-19.

The rearrangement uses TRBV6-1 and TRBJ2-7; D remains unclear. Per the germline V gene, CDR1 is MNHNS and CDR2 is SASEGT. CDR3 size: 16 residues. V shed 0 bases and J shed 4 bases, with 16 bases lying between them. Here the CDR3 DNA reads TGTGCCAGCAGTGAAGCGGGCAACCCGCGTTTTTACGAGCAGTACTTC. Its translation is CASSEAGNPRFYEQYF.

The gene calls are TRBV30 and TRBJ2-5, with 8 positions matching TRBD2. The V and J ends lost 3 bases and 5 bases, in that order; junction bases with no gene match: 8. Germline assignment: CDR1 GTSNPN and CDR2 SVGIG (reference sequence). CDR3 length equals 14 residues. The CDR3 coding sequence is TGTGCCTGGAGCCCGGCGGGGGGCAGGGAGACCCAGTACTTC. Amino acid sequence: CAWSPAGGRETQYF. The entire variable domain, with the rest obtained from reference TRBV30 and TRBJ2-5, is as follows: SQTIHQWPATLVQPVGSPLSLECTVEGTSNPNLYWYRQAAGRGLQLLFYSVGIGQISSEVPQNLSASRPQDRQFILSSKKLLLSDSGFYLCAWSPAGGRETQYFGPGTRLLVL.

The chain couples TRBV5-1 to TRBJ2-7; 15 nucleotides align to TRBD2. Per the germline V gene, CDR1 is SGHRS and CDR2 is YFSETQ. This CDR3 has 14 residues. After removal of 4 bases from V and 7 bases from J, the junction contained 3 bases not matched to a gene. CDR3 in DNA: TGCGCCAGCAGCCCGGGACTAGCGGGAGGTGAGCAGTACGTC. Translating gives CASSPGLAGGEQYV.

The CDR3 reads CASSPRTEDYEQYF. CDR3 in DNA: TGTGCCAGCAGCCCCCGGACAGAGGACTACGAGCAGTACTTC. The chain joins TRBV11-2 to TRBJ2-7; a weak D match, TRBD1 (6 bases). This CDR3 is 14 amino acids long. CDR1 and CDR2 (germline): SGHAT, FQNNGV. V gave up 5 bases and J gave up 3 bases, with 14 bases separating them.

The sample holds one count of this clone. The rearrangement uses TRBV11-3 and TRBJ2-5, with 8 bases matching TRBD2. This CDR3 comprises 14 residues. CDR1 SGHNT and CDR2 YENEEA come from the germline V gene. Germline trimming cut 5 bases from V and 4 bases from J; bases unmatched to any gene: 6. Here the CDR3 DNA reads TGTGCCAGCAGCCTCGGGACTAGGGGAGAGACCCAGTACTTC. Protein product: CASSLGTRGETQYF.

J is TRBJ1-5 and V is TRBV6-2 or TRBV6-3; 9 bases align to TRBD1. The CDR3 length is 14 residues. Per germline, CDR1 MNHEY and CDR2 SVGEGT. V shed 6 bases, J shed 9 bases, and the junction held 9 bases outside the gene matches. The CDR3 protein is CASSPGTGNGPQHF. CDR3 bases: TGTGCCAGCAGCCCCGGGACAGGGAATGGGCCCCAGCATTTT.

This clone was found once. The gene calls are TRBV27 and TRBJ1-1; the D gene is possibly TRBD1 (6 bases). Germline CDR1 reads MNHEY; CDR2 reads SMNVEV (reference sequence). The CDR3 is 14 residues long. Trimming left V 8 bases short and J 3 bases short, with 16 bases between. In DNA, the CDR3 is TGTGCCAGCCGGGACGGACAGTACTACACTGAAGCTTTCTTT. Protein product: CASRDGQYYTEAFF.

In this sample, this clone turned up a few times. The V gene is TRBV6-2 or TRBV6-3, the J gene TRBJ2-5; weak D call: TRBD1 (5 bases). Trimming pared 2 bases from V and 2 bases from J, leaving 9 bases between. Germline-derived CDR1 and CDR2 are MNHEY and SVGEGT. The CDR3 extends over 14 amino acids. The DNA for the CDR3 is TGTGCCAGCAGTTACGGGGCGGTTCAAGAGACCCAGTACTTC. Its protein product is CASSYGAVQETQYF.

The J gene is TRBJ2-2, the V gene TRBV29-1; 8 nucleotides match TRBD2. With 3 bases clipped from V and 4 bases from J, the junction kept 7 bases outside the gene matches. The CDR3 is 15 amino acids. Germline V CDR1 and CDR2: SQVTM, ANQGSEA. CDR3 DNA sequence: TGCAGCGTTGATGGTCCGGGACTAGTCACCGGGGAGCTGTTTTTT. Encoded protein: CSVDGPGLVTGELFF.

The V call is TRBV21-1, the J call TRBJ1-5. TRBV21-1 is flagged as a pseudogene. The CDR3 runs 15 residues. This CDR3 reads CASSKGEGSNQPQHF. The DNA for the CDR3 is TGTGCCAGCAGCAAAGGAGAGGGTAGCAATCAGCCCCAGCATTTT.

This clone occurred once. The chain uses TRBV18 and TRBJ1-2, with 7 nucleotides matching TRBD1. Germline loops: CDR1 KGHSH, CDR2 LQKENI. With 6 bases clipped from V and 1 base from J, the junction kept 14 bases outside the gene matches. The CDR3 spans 17 residues. The CDR3 loop is CASSPYGQVGGNYGYTF. CDR3 bases: TGTGCCAGCTCCCCATACGGACAGGTCGGCGGTAACTATGGCTACACCTTC.

The genes are TRBV6-6 and TRBJ2-1; TRBD2 aligns across 7 bases. Germline loops: CDR1 MNHNY, CDR2 SVGAGI (reference sequence). The CDR3 is made up of 16 amino acids. J lost 8 bases, V lost 1 base, and 11 bases had no gene match. CDR3 sequence (DNA): TGTGCCAGCAGTTACTACCCAGGACTAGTGGGCGATGAGCAGTTCTTC. This translates into CASSYYPGLVGDEQFF.

The chain joins TRBV7-9 to TRBJ2-1; maybe TRBD2 (6 bases). From germline, CDR1 is SEHNR and CDR2 FQNEAQ (reference sequence). CDR3 length: 13 residues. Trimming took 5 bases from V and 10 from J, leaving 15 bases between them. CDR3 protein: CASSPTLAMEQFF. The CDR3 coding sequence is TGTGCCAGCAGCCCCACCCTAGCGATGGAGCAGTTCTTC.

The chain employs TRBV29-1 and TRBJ2-1; 7 nucleotides align to TRBD1. The CDR3 contains 13 residues. The germline gives CDR1 SQVTM, CDR2 ANQGSEA. V shed 8 bases, J shed 4 bases, and the junction held 8 bases outside the gene matches. The chain's CDR3 is CSTGTEKYNEQFF. In DNA form, the CDR3 reads TGCAGCACCGGGACAGAAAAGTACAATGAGCAGTTCTTC.

V and J are TRBV3-1 (or the pseudogene TRBV3-2) and TRBJ2-7; 7 nucleotides line up with TRBD2. The CDR3 sequence is 15 residues long. Germline V gives CDR1 LGHDT, CDR2 YNNKEL (reference sequence). The junction had 8 bases not matched to a gene; V was cut back by 2 bases and J by 4 bases. The CDR3 sequence: CASSQPGAGVYEQYF. In nucleotides, the CDR3 is TGTGCCAGCAGCCAACCCGGGGCGGGAGTGTACGAGCAGTACTTC.

J is TRBJ1-1 and V is TRBV30, with D maybe TRBD1 (5 bases). Germline CDR1 reads GTSNPN; CDR2 reads SVGIG (reference sequence). V lost 4 bases and J lost 1, with 10 bases in between. CDR3 length: 13 amino acids. The CDR3 loop is CAWTRGSNTEAFF. The DNA of the CDR3 is TGTGCCTGGACGCGGGGGTCGAACACTGAAGCTTTCTTT.

The chain has TRBV29-1 and TRBJ1-2; no reliable D call. V lost 6 bases and J lost 4, with 21 bases in between. Germline V lookup: CDR1 SQVTM, CDR2 ANQGSEA. This CDR3 spans 15 amino acids. The CDR3 loop is CSVLGPAREGYGYTF. The CDR3 region has the DNA TGCAGCGTCTTGGGCCCGGCGCGTGAGGGCTATGGCTACACCTTC.

The chain uses TRBV27 and TRBJ2-7, with D perhaps TRBD2 (6 bases). Germline V gene lookup returns CDR1 MNHEY and CDR2 SMNVEV (reference sequence). The CDR3 consists of 16 residues. V was trimmed by 6 bases and J by 2 bases, leaving 20 bases between them. Here the CDR3 reads CASSRPPGLPPYEQYF. The CDR3 DNA reads TGTGCCAGCAGCCGCCCCCCGGGACTCCCTCCCTACGAGCAGTACTTC.

Worth noting for this clone: The same CDR3 also results from other DNA sequences found in this sample. The chain employs TRBV9 and TRBJ1-1; D gene uncertain. Trimming removed 4 bases from V and 1 base from J, with 8 bases in between. The CDR3 has 13 amino acids. CDR1 and CDR2 (germline): SGDLS, YYNGEE. The CDR3, as DNA: TGTGCCAGCAGCCCGCGGGGGAACACTGAAGCTTTCTTT. It codes for CASSPRGNTEAFF.

The genes are TRBV10-2 and TRBJ2-1; 12 positions agree with TRBD2. The CDR3 is made up of 17 amino acids. V trimming: 7 bases; J trimming: 3 bases; junction bases outside the gene matches: 10. CDR1 is WSHSY and CDR2 is SAAADI in the germline V gene. The CDR3 sequence: CASNRASGRALYNEQFF. The CDR3 region has the DNA TGCGCCAGCAACCGGGCTAGCGGGAGGGCCCTCTACAATGAGCAGTTCTTC.

This sequence joins TRBV4-3 and TRBJ2-7, with D perhaps matching TRBD1 (6 bases). This CDR3 comprises 14 residues. V gave up 1 base and J gave up 4 bases, with 11 bases separating them. Looked up from germline, CDR1 is LGHNA and CDR2 is YSLEER. The CDR3 protein is CASSQGGRGYEQYF. The CDR3 DNA sequence: TGCGCCAGCAGCCAAGGCGGCAGGGGATACGAGCAGTACTTC.

The chain carries TRBV3-1 (or the pseudogene TRBV3-2) and TRBJ2-1; D call uncertain. Germline assignment: CDR1 LGHDT and CDR2 YNNKEL (reference sequence). The CDR3 is made up of 15 amino acids. V was trimmed by 8 bases and J by 0 bases, leaving 14 bases between them. CDR3 nucleotide sequence: TGTGCCAGCGGTGATCCTACCCACTCCTACAATGAGCAGTTCTTC. It specifies CASGDPTHSYNEQFF.

The chain uses TRBV18 and TRBJ2-3; a weak D match, TRBD1 (5 bases). V gave up 1 base and J gave up 2 bases, with 13 bases separating them. The CDR3 runs to 16 residues. Germline CDR1 reads KGHSH; CDR2 reads LQKENI. CDR3 DNA: TGTGCCAGCTCACCACTGGGGCGGTCCCCCACAGATACGCAGTATTTT. Translation: CASSPLGRSPTDTQYF.

This chain links TRBV29-1 with TRBJ2-1, with TRBD2 identical over 11 bases. The J segment lost 0 bases and the V segment lost 4 bases, leaving 8 bases of the junction unmatched. Looked up from germline, CDR1 is SQVTM and CDR2 is ANQGSEA. This CDR3 is 17 amino acids long. The CDR3 sequence is CSVAGGLAELSYNEQFF. The CDR3 DNA reads as TGCAGCGTTGCGGGGGGACTAGCGGAGCTCTCCTACAATGAGCAGTTCTTC.

The rearrangement links TRBV14 to TRBJ1-2; tentative D call: TRBD1 (6 bases). V dropped 0 bases and J dropped 4 bases, with 9 bases sitting between them. CDR3 length: 14 residues. Germline lookup yields CDR1 SGHDN and CDR2 FVKESK. CDR3 residues: CASSQEGRGYGYTF. DNA for the CDR3: TGTGCCAGCAGCCAAGAGGGCAGGGGCTATGGCTACACCTTC. The full variable domain, with the rest looked up from reference TRBV14 and TRBJ1-2, is EAGVTQFPSHSVIEKGQTVTLRCDPISGHDNLYWYRRVMGKEIKFLLHFVKESKQDESGMPNNRFLAERTGGTYSTLKVQPAELEDSGVYFCASSQEGRGYGYTFGSGTRLTVV.

The rearrangement joins TRBV7-9 to TRBJ2-1, with D maybe TRBD2 (7 bases). CDR1 is SEHNR and CDR2 is FQNEAQ in the germline V gene (reference sequence). The CDR3 has 17 amino acids. Trimming shortened V by 5 bases and J by 0 bases, and 17 bases separated the two germline ends. The CDR3 DNA is TGTGCCAGCAGCCCAGGCGGTGGGGGGGCCTCCTACAATGAGCAGTTCTTC. This sequence encodes CASSPGGGGASYNEQFF. Together with reference TRBV7-9 and TRBJ2-1, the CDR3 gives the full variable domain: DTGVSQNPRHKITKRGQNVTFRCDPISEHNRLYWYRQTLGQGPEFLTYFQNEAQLEKSRLLSDRFSAERPKGSFSTLEIQRTEQGDSAMYLCASSPGGGGASYNEQFFGPGTRLTVL.

The chain joins TRBV7-2 to TRBJ1-4; 7 nucleotides line up with TRBD1. CDR3 size: 15 residues. The germline gives CDR1 SGHTA, CDR2 FQGNSA. V was pared by 4 bases and J by 8 bases, with 10 bases of the junction left unmatched. The CDR3 coding sequence is TGTGCCAGCAGCTCAAGGGGGCCAGGGAGGGAAAAACTGTTTTTT. Residues: CASSSRGPGREKLFF.

This clone appeared once. J is TRBJ1-2 and V is TRBV6-5, with D uncertain. The CDR3 consists of 14 residues. Germline values: CDR1 MNHEY, CDR2 SVGAGI. V lost 6 bases, J lost 5 bases, and 16 bases lay in between. DNA of the CDR3: TGTGCCAGCAGCCCCCGGGTCGACCAATATGGCTACACCTTC. Its translation is CASSPRVDQYGYTF.

This clone has just one count. V is TRBV12-5 and J is TRBJ1-1, with D tentatively TRBD1 (5 bases). From germline, CDR1 is LGHNT and CDR2 FRNRAP. The CDR3 runs to 13 residues. The V end was cut by 3 bases, the J end by 0 bases, with 5 bases between. CDR3 sequence (DNA): TGTGCTAGTGGTTTAGGGGTGAACACTGAAGCTTTCTTT. It specifies CASGLGVNTEAFF.